This section outlines one TCR beta chain sequence together with its context. It lacks a known antigen. No base-level quality is on record; no much larger clone is a single base apart. The library came from the immunoSEQ multiplex PCR assay. For most patients, high-throughput TCR-beta CDR3 sequencing of genomic DNA was performed by Adaptive Biotechnologies. Concerning the study's data processing: TCR sequencing data were retrieved from Adaptive's ImmunoSEQ software for some 17 patients, whereas three other patients were processed with MiXCR and VDJtools. CDR3 nucleotide sequences shared between donor and recipient were removed because their origin could not be assigned. Alloreactive clones required at least 2-fold expansion over unstimulated cells and minimum CFSE-low frequency of 0.002% (template counts) or 0.001% (read counts). A clone was considered mappable if detected in the sequenced pre-transplant spleen, lymph node, or MLR CFSE-low populations of the donor or recipient. The cumulative frequency of alloreactive clones was calculated as a percentage of all sequences, weighted by copy number. TCRdb took this table from immuneACCESS and kept in-frame rearrangements with V and J called. Such tables lack part of the clones; where checked against another copy, unresolved V genes explain under half of the gap, and the rest is unexplained. That table supplies the V and J calls and clone size; D and trimming were determined from the DNA. The sample records 15,000 to 20,000 clones, about nine tenths of which are singletons. Of the sample, around 2% is held by the ten largest clones.

The data were taken from a study of graft-versus-host responses after intestinal transplantation (TCRdb year 2021). In the study overall: The transplants that recipients received were multivisceral, liver-intestinal, or isolated intestinal. Alloreactive clones were identified by sequencing pre-transplant mixed lymphocyte reaction products and comparing them with unstimulated pre-transplant donor and recipient T cells. Rather than being sequenced by the commercial service, samples from three later patients were sequenced in-house on an Illumina MiSeq and processed with MiXCR. All recipients received anti-thymocyte globulin induction followed by maintenance tacrolimus and steroids for roughly 3 years. After intestinal transplantation, graft-versus-host and host-versus-graft alloreactive T cell clones were followed in the graft, circulation and bone marrow using bulk TCR-beta CDR3 sequencing. Donor T cell macrochimerism was defined as a peak of at least 4% donor T cells among recipient peripheral blood mononuclear cells. The cohort enrolled about two dozen intestinal transplant recipients including one retransplant, and 3 patients lacking pretransplant specimens were excluded. What the research found in general, with its limitations: In patients with donor T cell macrochimerism, the allografts had high GvH to HvG T cell clonal ratios. GvH clones were detected in recipient bone marrow, and some of these GvH clones were observed earlier in ileal mucosa or blood, consistent with an intestinal mucosal origin. The conclusions were limited by the relatively low number and heterogeneity of the intestinal transplant patients. Early after transplant, declines in HvG clones were associated with peak levels of circulating GvH clones.

In the first month after transplant, blood samples were collected up to 4 times, and after that at least monthly when available. Its CDR3 holds 15 amino acids, cysteine through phenylalanine. The DNA shown is the 45-base CDR3, in frame from base 1. For CDR1 and CDR2, the germline V gene lists SNHLY and FYNNEI. After removal of 6 bases from V and 1 base from J, the junction retains 7 bases not matched to a gene. Recombination connected TRBV2 to TRBJ2-7; 9 bases in between match TRBD2. This clonotype was sampled from a human patient who received an intestinal transplant, so some T cells may come from the graft donor. The source material was PBMCs, sampled more than 350 days after transplant. The DNA sequence is given as TGTGCCAGCAGAACTGGGACTAGCAATTCCTACGAGCAGTACTTC. Its protein reads: CASRTGTSNSYEQYF.